This TCR beta chain derives from a study of OX40 agonist ivuxolimab in advanced cancers. On the study more broadly: Subjects had a mean age of about 57 years, with a range of about 23 to 85; 82.7% were male.

To note about this clone: Its antigen is not identified.

Overall study results and limits: The investigators did not determine what antigen specificity the expanded peripheral T cells had.

TCRdb's copy holds only in-frame clones and misses some; the assay was immunoSEQ multiplex PCR. The data hold about 46,000 clones, with about 91% observed a single time. V dropped 6 bases and J dropped 3; count of bases not matched to a gene: 7. The CDR3 totals 15 residues. CDR1 and CDR2 (germline): SNHLY, FYNNEI. With baseline, cycle 4 day 1, and cycle 7 day 1 as timepoints, blood was sampled. This TCR came from an adult with an advanced solid tumor such as melanoma, head and neck, liver or kidney cancer. The starting material was CD4+ or CD8+ T cells sorted from blood, obtained in a trial of the OX40 agonist ivuxolimab. This chain connects TRBV2 to TRBJ2-1; TRBD1 matches at 8 bases. The CDR3 DNA reads as TGTGCCAGCAGAGTTACAGGGGGGAACTACAATGAGCAGTTCTTC. Encoded protein: CASRVTGGNYNEQFF.